This T cell receptor beta chain was profiled in a study of human versus mouse CDR3 diversity and MHC coevolution. Germline CDR1 KGHSH, CDR2 LQKENI. This CDR3 has 14 amino acids. V lost 4 bases and J 1 base, leaving 11 bases between the germline ends. Study-wide results and caveats: By iCHAO1, human TCR beta clonotypes numbered about 1.6 million, the most.

With respect to this clone: Its antigen remains unknown.

The table came from immunoSEQ multiplex PCR; TCRdb's copy has only in-frame clones and leaves some out. The data show 55,000 to 65,000 clones, around 94% seen once. Sequenced input: naive CD4+ T cells from blood. Subset: CD45RO-negative CD62L-positive naive CD4 T cells. The receptor was derived from a person in their sixties in good health. V usage is TRBV18 and J usage is TRBJ2-7, with D possibly matching TRBD1 (6 bases). CDR3 coding DNA: TGTGCCAGCTCACGTGAACAGGGATCCTACGAGCAGTACTTC. Translating it yields CASSREQGSYEQYF.